The sequence of this T cell receptor (beta chain) was determined in a study of identical twins. The germline V gene has CDR1 MDHEN and CDR2 SYDVKM. V dropped 7 bases and J dropped 4 bases, with 7 bases sitting between them. The CDR3 has 11 residues. TCRdb re-called the 5' RACE reads through MiXCR, storing one row per CDR3 protein. The table has around 250,000 distinct CDR3 sequences, 5.5% to 7% seen once. A few counts support this clonotype. The sample was also linked to a second study, of yellow fever vaccine responses in identical twins.

Source material: memory (CD45RO+) T cells sorted from blood. The receptor comes from a woman between 18 and 29 years old in good health. The V gene is TRBV28, the J gene TRBJ1-2; D unresolved. CDR3: CASNAVYGYTF. The CDR3 DNA is TGTGCCAGCAATGCGGTCTATGGCTACACCTTC.